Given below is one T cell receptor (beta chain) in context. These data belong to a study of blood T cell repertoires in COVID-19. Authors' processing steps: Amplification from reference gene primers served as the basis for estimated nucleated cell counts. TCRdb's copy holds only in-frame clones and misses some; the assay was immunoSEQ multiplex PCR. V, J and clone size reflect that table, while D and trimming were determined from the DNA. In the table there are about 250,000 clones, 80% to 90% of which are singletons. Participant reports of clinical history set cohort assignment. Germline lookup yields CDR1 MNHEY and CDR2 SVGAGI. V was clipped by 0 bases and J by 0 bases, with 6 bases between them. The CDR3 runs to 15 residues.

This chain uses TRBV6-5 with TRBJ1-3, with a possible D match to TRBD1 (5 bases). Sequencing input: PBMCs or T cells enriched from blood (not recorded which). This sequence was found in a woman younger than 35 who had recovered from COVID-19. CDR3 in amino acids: CASSYSTVSGNTIYF. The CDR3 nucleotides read TGTGCCAGCAGTTACTCGACAGTCTCTGGAAACACCATATATTTT.